Below are 25 T cell receptor beta chains sequenced from a single sample in a study of T cell responses to AZD1222 COVID-19 vaccine. The repertoire was sequenced with immunoSEQ multiplex PCR; TCRdb's copy has only in-frame clones and lacks some. The sample carries 150,000 to 200,000 clones, around 90% recorded once. Here the sequenced sample was peripheral blood, taken on day 0 of AZD1222 vaccination. These receptors originate from an adult in good health.

As for this clone: Compared with germline, one end of the junction differs, possibly owing to a read error. This chain joins TRBV6-9 and TRBJ1-4, with D uncertain. Germline CDR1 reads MNHGY; CDR2 reads SVAAGI. This CDR3 has 13 amino acids. The CDR3 sequence is CASSYGRSERLFF. CDR3 nucleotide sequence: TGTGCCAGCAGTTACGGGAGATCCGAAAGACTGTTTTTT.

J is TRBJ1-1 and V is TRBV19; D remains unclear. The ends were cut back, 0 bases at V and 1 base at J, with 12 bases in the middle. Germline V CDR1 and CDR2: LNHDA, SQIVND (reference sequence). The CDR3 has 16 amino acids. The CDR3 is CASSIDRAGENTEAFF. CDR3 DNA sequence: TGTGCCAGTAGTATAGATCGGGCAGGCGAGAACACTGAAGCTTTCTTT.

The chain links TRBV5-5 to TRBJ2-2; D remains unclear. Trimming removed 4 bases from V and 0 bases from J, with 13 bases in between. This CDR3 contains 16 residues. CDR1 and CDR2 from the germline V gene are SGHKS and YYEKEE (reference sequence). Here the CDR3 reads CASSRRIPTNTGELFF. CDR3 DNA sequence: TGTGCCAGCAGCCGACGGATACCGACGAACACCGGGGAGCTGTTTTTT.

V gene TRBV6-6 combines with J gene TRBJ1-5; 9 bases fit TRBD1. The CDR3 is made up of 14 amino acids. Germline-derived CDR1 and CDR2 are MNHNY and SVGAGI (reference sequence). V trimming: 7 bases; J trimming: 6 bases; junction bases outside the gene matches: 7. The CDR3 DNA follows: TGTGCCAGCACCAAACAGGGGGCGAGTCAGCCCCAGCATTTT. Protein product: CASTKQGASQPQHF.

The chain is built from TRBV14 and TRBJ1-3; the D gene is possibly TRBD1 (5 bases). The CDR3 has 16 amino acids. V dropped 0 bases and J dropped 4 bases, with 13 bases sitting between them. Germline values: CDR1 SGHDN, CDR2 FVKESK. The CDR3 bases are TGTGCCAGCAGCCAAGATACGGGACTCTGGGGAAACACCATATATTTT. Protein sequence: CASSQDTGLWGNTIYF.

The chain couples TRBV19 to TRBJ1-5; D gene unclear. With 1 base removed from V and 0 bases from J, the gap between germline ends came to 10 bases. The CDR3 is made up of 16 amino acids. Germline assignment: CDR1 LNHDA and CDR2 SQIVND (reference sequence). The CDR3 sequence is CASSIGRRDSNQPQHF. The CDR3 DNA reads as TGTGCCAGTAGTATAGGGCGGCGTGATAGCAATCAGCCCCAGCATTTT.

The V and J genes are TRBV12-3 or TRBV12-4 and TRBJ2-7; a weak D match, TRBD2 (5 bases). The CDR3 sequence is 13 residues long. Trimming left V 4 bases short and J 0 bases short, with 7 bases between. CDR3 in amino acids: CASSWGVSYEQYF. CDR3 bases: TGTGCCAGCAGTTGGGGAGTCTCCTACGAGCAGTACTTC.

This sequence joins TRBV10-3 and TRBJ2-3, with D uncertain. CDR1 is ENHRY, CDR2 SYGVKD, per germline. CDR3 length: 12 amino acids. With 0 bases removed from V and 5 bases from J, the gap between germline ends came to 3 bases. The CDR3 DNA reads TGTGCCATCAGTGAGTCTATAGATACGCAGTATTTT. Translated: CAISESIDTQYF.

This clone was seen once. This rearrangement joins TRBV6-5 to TRBJ1-1; D gene unclear. Germline lookup yields CDR1 MNHEY and CDR2 SVGAGI. The CDR3 contains 14 residues. With 2 bases removed from V and 5 bases from J, the gap between germline ends came to 12 bases. CDR3 region: CASSYDGERTEAFF. DNA for the CDR3: TGTGCCAGCAGTTACGATGGGGAGAGGACTGAAGCTTTCTTT.

This chain links TRBV6-4 with TRBJ1-6; TRBD1 matches 8 bases. The CDR3 sequence is 15 residues long. J was trimmed by 7 bases and V by 0 bases; bases with no gene match: 2. Germline lookup yields CDR1 MRHNA and CDR2 SNTAGT. CDR3 amino acids: CASSDSWTGNSPLHF. As DNA, the CDR3 is TGTGCCAGCAGTGACTCGTGGACAGGGAATTCACCCCTCCACTTT.

The V gene is TRBV11-1, the J gene TRBJ1-1; no clear D gene. The CDR3 is 11 amino acids. In germline, CDR1 is SGHAT, CDR2 FQDESV (reference sequence). The V and J ends lost 5 bases and 1 base respectively, with 2 bases between them. CDR3 in amino acids: CASSGNTEAFF. CDR3 nucleotides: TGTGCCAGCAGCGGGAACACTGAAGCTTTCTTT.

The chain's CDR3 is CASSQGGAGASYNEQFF. CDR3 sequence (DNA): TGTGCCAGCAGCCAAGGAGGAGCGGGGGCCTCCTACAATGAGCAGTTCTTC. The chain couples TRBV3-1 (or the pseudogene TRBV3-2) to TRBJ2-1, with 8 bases aligning to TRBD2. CDR3 size: 17 residues. J was trimmed by 0 bases and V by 1 base; bases with no gene match: 5. Germline V gives CDR1 LGHDT, CDR2 YNNKEL (reference sequence).

This chain joins TRBV4-2 and TRBJ1-4; D gene uncertain. Germline-derived CDR1 and CDR2 are LGHNA and YNFKEQ. The CDR3 contains 17 residues. With 0 bases removed from V and 0 bases from J, the gap between germline ends came to 11 bases. The DNA for the CDR3 is TGTGCCAGCAGCCAAGATGTCGGCAGCACAACTAATGAAAAACTGTTTTTT. Residues: CASSQDVGSTTNEKLFF.

The chain recombines TRBV19 with TRBJ1-1; possible D gene TRBD1, 6 bases. The CDR3 contains 16 residues. Germline V gives CDR1 LNHDA, CDR2 SQIVND (reference sequence). Between the trimmed V and J ends, which lost 2 bases and 3 bases, there was a span of 16 bases. As DNA, the CDR3 is TGTGCCAGTAGTATACGGTTAACAGGGTGGGACACTGAAGCTTTCTTT. Translated: CASSIRLTGWDTEAFF.

The chain recombines TRBV3-1 (or the pseudogene TRBV3-2) with TRBJ1-1; the match to TRBD1 covers 10 bases. Looked up from germline, CDR1 is LGHDT and CDR2 is YNNKEL (reference sequence). Germline trimming cut 2 bases from V and 1 base from J; bases unmatched to any gene: 10. The CDR3 has 18 amino acids. The CDR3 DNA follows: TGTGCCAGCAGCCAATCTATGGGGACAGGGGTTTCGAACACTGAAGCTTTCTTT. This encodes CASSQSMGTGVSNTEAFF.

The chain employs TRBV5-1 and TRBJ2-1, with TRBD1 matching 8 bases. V trimming: 0 bases; J trimming: 10 bases; junction bases outside the gene matches: 0. The CDR3 totals 12 residues. Germline V lookup: CDR1 SGHRS, CDR2 YFSETQ. Here the CDR3 reads CASSLGQGEQFF. The CDR3 nucleotides read TGCGCCAGCAGCTTGGGACAGGGGGAGCAGTTCTTC.

The chain joins TRBV6-5 to TRBJ2-7; no clear D gene. The germline gives CDR1 MNHEY, CDR2 SVGAGI. CDR3 size: 13 residues. Between the trimmed V and J ends, which lost 6 bases and 2 bases, there was a span of 11 bases. For the CDR3, the DNA is TGTGCCAGCAGCTCTTGGGGTCCCTACGAGCAGTACTTC. Protein: CASSSWGPYEQYF.

This chain connects TRBV9 to TRBJ2-7; D is uncertain. Germline V gene sequence: CDR1 SGDLS, CDR2 YYNGEE. The CDR3 has 14 residues. V lost 0 bases to trimming and J lost 0 bases, with 7 bases between them. The CDR3 coding sequence is TGTGCCAGCAGCGTAGGACCTAGCTCCTACGAGCAGTACTTC. Translation: CASSVGPSSYEQYF.

The chain recombines TRBV7-8 with TRBJ1-1; D gene ambiguous. This CDR3 comprises 14 residues. Trimming shortened V by 2 bases and J by 5 bases, and 12 bases separated the two germline ends. From germline, CDR1 is SGHVS and CDR2 FQNEAQ. This CDR3 is CASSLIDPGTEAFF. For the CDR3, the DNA is TGTGCCAGCAGCTTAATAGACCCGGGGACTGAAGCTTTCTTT.

The chain has TRBV7-8 and TRBJ1-5; weak D call: TRBD1 (5 bases). Germline lookup yields CDR1 SGHVS and CDR2 FQNEAQ. The CDR3 consists of 18 residues. Trimming cost V 1 base and J 6 bases, with 22 bases left between them. The CDR3 loop reads CASSLVSSPPLGGQPQHF. DNA of the CDR3: TGTGCCAGCAGCTTAGTATCTTCACCTCCATTGGGGGGTCAGCCCCAGCATTTT.

This clone has only one observation. The chain recombines TRBV7-8 with TRBJ2-5, with D perhaps given as TRBD1 or TRBD2 (6 bases each). The germline gives CDR1 SGHVS, CDR2 FQNEAQ. V was clipped by 7 bases and J by 7 bases, with 19 bases between them. The CDR3 has 14 residues. CDR3 amino acids: CASTLGGGEGTQYF. The CDR3 DNA reads TGTGCCAGCACCCTCGGAGGGGGTGAGGGGACCCAGTACTTC.

The chain joins TRBV7-8 to TRBJ1-2; 12 bases are a match to TRBD1. The CDR3 consists of 14 residues. J gave up 7 bases and V 3 bases, and 3 bases lay outside the gene matches. CDR1 is SGHVS, CDR2 FQNEAQ, per germline. This CDR3 reads CASSFGTGGGGYTF. DNA for the CDR3: TGTGCCAGCAGCTTCGGGACAGGGGGCGGTGGCTACACCTTC. Together with reference TRBV7-8 and TRBJ1-2, the CDR3 gives the full variable domain: GAGVSQSPRYKVAKRGQDVALRCDPISGHVSLFWYQQALGQGPEFLTYFQNEAQLDKSGLPSDRFFAERPEGSVSTLKIQRTQQEDSAVYLCASSFGTGGGGYTFGSGTRLTVV.

The J gene is TRBJ1-6, the V gene TRBV12-3 or TRBV12-4, with D unresolved. The CDR3 runs to 13 residues. Deletions cut 1 base from V and 9 bases from J, with 7 bases between. CDR3 bases: TGTGCCAGCAGTTTAGGGGCGGGTTCACCCCTCCACTTT. Translating it yields CASSLGAGSPLHF.

V is TRBV7-9 and J is TRBJ1-2, with D uncertain. Looked up from germline, CDR1 is SEHNR and CDR2 is FQNEAQ (reference sequence). Trimming removed 1 base from V and 4 bases from J, with 7 bases in between. This CDR3 has 13 amino acids. The DNA for the CDR3 is TGTGCCAGCAGCTTAGGGACCGGCTATGGCTACACCTTC. Protein sequence: CASSLGTGYGYTF.

The V gene is TRBV5-5, the J gene TRBJ2-2, with 10 bases matching TRBD1. This CDR3 contains 15 residues. J gave up 6 bases and V 2 bases, and 4 bases lay outside the gene matches. Germline CDR1 SGHKS, CDR2 YYEKEE (reference sequence). CDR3 coding DNA: TGTGCCAGCAGCTTCGACAGGGGGCTGGCCGGGGAGCTGTTTTTT. The encoded protein is CASSFDRGLAGELFF.